These 22 T cell receptor beta chains were all obtained from the same sample, sequenced in a study of blood T cell repertoires in COVID-19. Method: immunoSEQ multiplex PCR; TCRdb's copy keeps in-frame clones and lacks some. The table lists roughly 100,000 clones, 84% of them singletons, with 14% in the top ten. Sequenced sample: peripheral blood. Every receptor here comes from a woman aged 55-69 years with acute or convalescent COVID-19.

The chain joins TRBV3-1 (or the pseudogene TRBV3-2) to TRBJ2-3, with D possibly matching TRBD1 (5 bases). The V end lost 2 bases, the J end lost 1 base, and 10 bases lay between the germline ends. The germline gives CDR1 LGHDT, CDR2 YNNKEL (reference sequence). The CDR3 is 15 residues long. The CDR3 loop reads CASSQLGHGTDTQYF. The CDR3 nucleotides read TGTGCCAGCAGCCAACTCGGACACGGCACAGATACGCAGTATTTT.

The CDR3 nucleotides read TGTGCCAGCAGCAAATTCGACTTAGCGGGGGCCTACGAGCAGTACTTC. This encodes CASSKFDLAGAYEQYF. This chain joins TRBV21-1 and TRBJ2-7; TRBD2 was called by the table and not checked on the DNA. TRBV21-1 is a recognized pseudogene. The CDR3 has 16 amino acids.

This chain uses TRBV6-5 with TRBJ2-1, with a possible D match to TRBD1 (5 bases). The CDR3 sequence is 14 residues long. Germline V gene data show CDR1 as MNHEY and CDR2 as SVGAGI. V dropped 7 bases and J dropped 2 bases, with 12 bases sitting between them. CDR3 sequence reads: CASNRLATYNEQFF. CDR3 bases: TGTGCCAGCAACAGGCTGGCGACCTACAATGAGCAGTTCTTC.

The chain is built from TRBV6-2 or TRBV6-3 and TRBJ1-1; tentative D call: TRBD1 (5 bases). The V gene lost 4 bases and the J gene lost 1 base, with 13 bases spanning the gap. Germline V CDR1 and CDR2: MNHEY, SVGEGT. The CDR3 totals 15 residues. CDR3: CASSSLTAENTEAFF. CDR3 nucleotide sequence: TGTGCCAGCAGTTCACTGACAGCAGAGAACACTGAAGCTTTCTTT.

This clone is a singleton in its sample. The chain has TRBV12-3 or TRBV12-4 and TRBJ1-1; maybe TRBD1 (6 bases). CDR3 length equals 13 residues. Trimming removed 3 bases from V and 3 bases from J, with 8 bases in between. CDR3 DNA sequence: TGTGCCAGCAGTTTTTCAGGGGACACTGAAGCTTTCTTT. Encoded protein: CASSFSGDTEAFF.

A single count supports this clone. The rearrangement joins TRBV7-9 to TRBJ1-1, with 7 bases identical to TRBD1. With V trimmed by 5 bases and J by 9 bases, 15 bases remained unmatched. The V gene's germline CDR1 is SEHNR and CDR2 FQNEAQ (reference sequence). The CDR3 contains 15 residues. CDR3 sequence reads: CASSPSVSGGPQAFF. The CDR3 nucleotides read TGTGCCAGCAGCCCCTCCGTGTCAGGGGGACCCCAAGCTTTCTTT.

The V gene is TRBV19, the J gene TRBJ1-6; D call uncertain. Germline V gives CDR1 LNHDA, CDR2 SQIVND (reference sequence). V lost 3 bases, J lost 4 bases, and 13 bases lay in between. This CDR3 region has 16 residues. The CDR3 sequence is CASSIEGRGYNSPLHF. The CDR3 DNA reads as TGTGCCAGTAGTATCGAGGGTAGAGGATATAATTCACCCCTCCACTTT.

The chain recombines TRBV20-1 with TRBJ1-2, with D unclear. This CDR3 comprises 11 residues. Germline assignment: CDR1 DFQATT and CDR2 SNEGSKA (reference sequence). The V gene lost 5 bases and the J gene lost 6 bases, with 10 bases spanning the gap. CDR3 DNA: TGCAGTGCTGCCCCAAACAATGGCTACACCTTC. Translation: CSAAPNNGYTF.

The rearrangement uses TRBV4-1 and TRBJ2-3; TRBD2 matches at 8 bases. Germline V lookup: CDR1 MGHRA, CDR2 YSYEKL. The CDR3 length is 16 residues. V dropped 5 bases and J dropped 0; count of bases not matched to a gene: 7. The CDR3 nucleotides are TGCGCCAGCAGCTCTAGGCTAGCGGGTAGCACAGATACGCAGTATTTT. It specifies CASSSRLAGSTDTQYF.

This clone has at least ten counts. The chain employs TRBV5-4 and TRBJ2-7; TRBD2 is a possible D gene (6 bases). The germline V gene has CDR1 SGHNT and CDR2 YYREEE (reference sequence). Deletions cut 4 bases from V and 3 bases from J, with 8 bases between. The CDR3 covers 12 residues. Written as DNA, the CDR3 is TGTGCCAGCAGCCTGCGGGGCTACGAGCAGTACTTC. Translation: CASSLRGYEQYF.

The chain recombines TRBV18 with TRBJ2-7; TRBD2 agrees at 8 bases. The germline CDR1 and CDR2 sequences are KGHSH and LQKENI. V gave up 6 bases and J gave up 0 bases; unmatched junction bases: 7. This CDR3 has 15 residues. CDR3 in DNA: TGTGCCAGCTCGACCGGGACTAGTCCCTCCTACGAGCAGTACTTC. As protein: CASSTGTSPSYEQYF.

The chain carries TRBV9 and TRBJ2-5; D might be TRBD1 (7 bases). The length of the CDR3 is 14 residues. Per germline, CDR1 SGDLS and CDR2 YYNGEE. Trimming took 2 bases from V and 4 from J, leaving 12 bases between them. CDR3 amino acids: CASSVVQGGETQYF. In nucleotides, the CDR3 is TGTGCCAGCAGCGTTGTCCAGGGGGGAGAGACCCAGTACTTC. The variable domain in full, with the rest retrieved from reference TRBV9 and TRBJ2-5, is DSGVTQTPKHLITATGQRVTLRCSPRSGDLSVYWYQQSLDQGLQFLIQYYNGEERAKGNILERFSAQQFPDLHSELNLSSLELGDSALYFCASSVVQGGETQYFGPGTRLLVL.

This clone showed up just once. V gene TRBV4-1 combines with J gene TRBJ2-1; 12 positions agree with TRBD2. V trimming: 3 bases; J trimming: 8 bases; junction bases outside the gene matches: 8. This CDR3 has 16 amino acids. Germline V gene data show CDR1 as MGHRA and CDR2 as YSYEKL. The DNA of the CDR3 is TGCGCCAGCAGCCAGCAGCTAGCGGGGGGGCTCTATGAGCAGTTCTTC. Protein: CASSQQLAGGLYEQFF.

The genes are TRBV5-6 and TRBJ1-1; D not certain. V lost 4 bases, J lost 1 base, and 14 bases lay in between. The CDR3 totals 15 residues. CDR1 and CDR2 from the germline V gene are SGHDT and YYEEEE. The chain's CDR3 is CASSPIVQSNTEAFF. DNA of the CDR3: TGTGCCAGCAGCCCAATCGTACAGTCGAACACTGAAGCTTTCTTT.

This chain connects TRBV12-5 to TRBJ1-3; D gene ambiguous. Trimming took 6 bases from V and 0 from J, leaving 15 bases between them. Germline loops: CDR1 LGHNT, CDR2 FRNRAP. The CDR3 runs 16 residues. CDR3 in DNA: TGTGCTAGTGGCCCCTCCCGGGCGGGCTCTGGAAACACCATATATTTT. Translated: CASGPSRAGSGNTIYF.

The chain combines TRBV5-1 with TRBJ1-4; the match to TRBD1 covers 8 bases. J lost 1 base, V lost 4 bases, and 12 bases had no gene match. Per the germline V gene, CDR1 is SGHRS and CDR2 is YFSETQ. The CDR3 consists of 18 residues. This chain's CDR3 is CASSPQGALGVTNEKLFF. In DNA form, the CDR3 reads TGCGCCAGCAGCCCCCAGGGGGCGCTTGGTGTAACTAATGAAAAACTGTTTTTT.

The chain links TRBV6-5 to TRBJ2-3; TRBD1 matches 7 bases. Per germline, CDR1 MNHEY and CDR2 SVGAGI. This CDR3 comprises 15 residues. With 8 bases clipped from V and 5 bases from J, the junction kept 13 bases outside the gene matches. The DNA of the CDR3 is TGTGCCAGCCGTCGTGACAGGGAAGTTGGAGATACGCAGTATTTT. Amino acid sequence: CASRRDREVGDTQYF.

This chain links TRBV27 with TRBJ2-7; no definite D call. This CDR3 contains 14 residues. CDR1 is MNHEY, CDR2 SMNVEV, per germline (reference sequence). With 4 bases removed from V and 0 bases from J, the gap between germline ends came to 10 bases. CDR3 amino acids: CASSSTVNSYEQYF. The CDR3 nucleotides read TGTGCCAGCAGTTCTACGGTCAACTCCTACGAGCAGTACTTC.

CDR3 coding DNA: TGTGCCAGCACTTCGGAGGGAAAGACTGAAGCTTTCTTT. Protein: CASTSEGKTEAFF. The V and J genes are TRBV21-1 and TRBJ1-1. TRBV21-1 is annotated as a pseudogene. The CDR3 has 13 amino acids.

The chain combines TRBV5-6 with TRBJ2-3; 15 positions agree with TRBD2. CDR3 length: 18 amino acids. After removal of 1 base from V and 4 bases from J, the junction contained 7 bases not matched to a gene. Germline values: CDR1 SGHDT, CDR2 YYEEEE. CDR3 sequence: CASSLLGLAGGSPDTQYF. CDR3 DNA: TGTGCCAGCAGCTTGCTGGGACTAGCGGGGGGTAGTCCAGATACGCAGTATTTT.

The chain is built from TRBV4-2 and TRBJ2-7, with 13 bases that match TRBD2. The ends lost 5 bases at V and 2 bases at J; junction bases unmatched: 12. This CDR3 region has 18 residues. Germline assignment: CDR1 LGHNA and CDR2 YNFKEQ. CDR3 coding DNA: TGTGCCAGCAGCTACACGAAACACGGGACTAGCGGGACCTACGAGCAGTACTTC. Translation: CASSYTKHGTSGTYEQYF.

DNA of the CDR3: TGTGCCAGCAGCTCCGAGAACCAAGAGACCCAGTACTTC. Amino acids: CASSSENQETQYF. The chain is built from TRBV7-2 and TRBJ2-5; D ambiguous. Germline-derived CDR1 and CDR2 are SGHTA and FQGNSA. Trimming left V 4 bases short and J 0 bases short, with 6 bases between. CDR3 length: 13 amino acids. The entire variable domain, with the rest obtained from reference TRBV7-2 and TRBJ2-5, is as follows: GAGVSQSPSNKVTEKGKDVELRCDPISGHTALYWYRQSLGQGLEFLIYFQGNSAPDKSGLPSDRFSAERTGGSVSTLTIQRTQQEDSAVYLCASSSENQETQYFGPGTRLLVL.